The 10 T cell receptor beta chains below were found in one sample sequenced in a study of T-cell memory formation after mild COVID-19. TCRdb redid the calling of the 5' RACE reads with MiXCR, one entry per CDR3 protein. The top ten hold 20% to 25% of the sample, which has about 410,000 distinct CDR3 sequences, roughly 18% seen once. What was sequenced was PBMCs or a T cell subset sorted from them (not recorded which). The origin of the receptors is a man in his late teens or twenties who had mild COVID-19 (a few samples of this study predate the infection). Cell type and time point are not known.

This clonotype has more than one count but fewer than ten. The chain recombines TRBV4-2 with TRBJ1-1; 7 bases line up with TRBD1. V shed 4 bases and J 5 bases; nucleotides not matched to a gene: 10. The CDR3 is 15 amino acids. Germline V CDR1 and CDR2: LGHNA, YNFKEQ. The CDR3 here is CASSRRDRQYTEAFF. The CDR3 DNA reads TGTGCCAGCAGCCGACGGGACAGACAGTATACTGAAGCTTTCTTT.

The sample holds a few counts of this clonotype. V is TRBV7-2 and J is TRBJ2-1; 9 positions match TRBD2. Germline CDR1 and CDR2: SGHTA and FQGNSA. This CDR3 has 15 residues. J gave up 6 bases and V 3 bases, and 6 bases lay outside the gene matches. The CDR3 region has the DNA TGTGCCAGCAGCTTTTTGCGGGGGGGAATCAATGAGCAGTTCTTC. It is translated as CASSFLRGGINEQFF. The variable domain in full, with the rest retrieved from reference TRBV7-2 and TRBJ2-1, is GAGVSQSPSNKVTEKGKDVELRCDPISGHTALYWYRQSLGQGLEFLIYFQGNSAPDKSGLPSDRFSAERTGGSVSTLTIQRTQQEDSAVYLCASSFLRGGINEQFFGPGTRLTVL.

The gene calls are TRBV7-9 and TRBJ2-7, with a possible D match to TRBD1 (6 bases). V lost 2 bases to trimming and J lost 5 bases, with 10 bases between them. Germline assignment: CDR1 SEHNR and CDR2 FQNEAQ (reference sequence). The CDR3 runs to 13 residues. The CDR3 here is CASSLTGRDEQYV. CDR3 DNA sequence: TGTGCCAGCAGCTTAACAGGGCGGGACGAGCAGTACGTC.

The chain recombines TRBV7-9 with TRBJ2-5; D is possibly TRBD2 (5 bases). Germline loops: CDR1 SEHNR, CDR2 FQNEAQ (reference sequence). Trimming pared 1 base from V and 1 base from J, leaving 10 bases between. There are 15 residues in the CDR3. The CDR3 coding sequence is TGTGCCAGCAGCTTAGTCTCGCTAGCCCAAGAGACCCAGTACTTC. This gives the protein CASSLVSLAQETQYF. The full variable domain, with the rest looked up from reference TRBV7-9 and TRBJ2-5, is DTGVSQNPRHKITKRGQNVTFRCDPISEHNRLYWYRQTLGQGPEFLTYFQNEAQLEKSRLLSDRFSAERPKGSFSTLEIQRTEQGDSAMYLCASSLVSLAQETQYFGPGTRLLVL.

J is TRBJ2-1 and V is TRBV6-2 or TRBV6-3; D perhaps matches TRBD2 (6 bases). Per germline, CDR1 MNHEY and CDR2 SVGEGT. The CDR3 spans 15 residues. Trimming cost V 6 bases and J 5 bases, with 17 bases left between them. The CDR3 loop is CASRSPGTFHNEQFF. In nucleotides, the CDR3 is TGTGCCAGCAGATCCCCCGGGACTTTCCACAATGAGCAGTTCTTC.

The chain links TRBV13 to TRBJ2-3, with D maybe TRBD1 (6 bases). The CDR3 spans 16 residues. Germline CDR1 and CDR2: PRHDT and FYEKMQ (reference sequence). V was pared by 4 bases and J by 1 base, with 15 bases between. The CDR3 DNA follows: TGTGCCAGCAGCTCCCAAGGACAGCTGGGCACAGATACGCAGTATTTT. Its translation is CASSSQGQLGTDTQYF.

This clonotype was recorded a few times. The chain employs TRBV20-1 and TRBJ2-1; 9 bases are shared with TRBD2. J was trimmed by 7 bases and V by 6 bases; bases with no gene match: 13. The CDR3 has 15 amino acids. CDR1 DFQATT and CDR2 SNEGSKA come from the germline V gene (reference sequence). The CDR3 reads CSARPPAGGMNEQFF. The DNA for the CDR3 is TGCAGTGCGAGACCCCCAGCGGGGGGTATGAATGAGCAGTTCTTC.

The gene calls are TRBV6-5 and TRBJ2-2; D not certain. This CDR3 has 12 residues. With 5 bases removed from V and 4 bases from J, the gap between germline ends came to 5 bases. Germline-derived CDR1 and CDR2 are MNHEY and SVGAGI. The CDR3 reads CASSHATGELFF. The CDR3 nucleotides are TGTGCCAGCAGTCACGCCACCGGGGAGCTGTTTTTT.

This clonotype was detected a few times. The chain employs TRBV7-2 and TRBJ1-5; 7 nucleotides agree with TRBD1. CDR3 length: 14 amino acids. Germline CDR1 and CDR2: SGHTA and FQGNSA. V trimming: 5 bases; J trimming: 9 bases; junction bases outside the gene matches: 10. CDR3 sequence: CASSLEGARRPQHF. CDR3 nucleotides: TGTGCCAGCAGCCTCGAGGGGGCGAGGCGGCCCCAGCATTTT.

This chain connects TRBV7-6 to TRBJ2-1; 10 bases line up with TRBD1. The CDR3 spans 13 residues. The germline V gene encodes CDR1 SGHVS and CDR2 FNYEAQ. J lost 15 bases, V lost 5 bases, and 10 bases had no gene match. CDR3 DNA: TGTGCCAGCAGCCCGGAGACAGGGGGCGGGCTGTTCTTC. Protein: CASSPETGGGLFF.